This TCR beta chain was sequenced for a study of T-cell memory formation after mild COVID-19. V shed 2 bases and J 5 bases; nucleotides not matched to a gene: 4. This CDR3 contains 14 residues. Germline V gene data show CDR1 as LGHDT and CDR2 as YNNKEL (reference sequence). Study-level points and caveats: Mainly CM and EM harbored the contracting CD4+ clones; mainly EMRA harbored the CD8+ ones. Clones contracting day 15 to 85 were balanced CD4/CD8; later expanders leaned CD4+. The finding that pre-infection memory included some responding clones suggested that cross-reactive memory joined.

MiXCR was run by TCRdb on the 5' RACE reads, yielding one entry per CDR3 protein. The profile shows 85,000 to 130,000 distinct CDR3 sequences, 9.5% to 15% of them singletons. Details on this clonotype: Its antigen remains unidentified.

The TCR sequence derives from an adult woman who had mild COVID-19 (a few samples of this study predate the infection). Cell type and time point are not known. The sequenced sample was PBMCs or a T cell subset sorted from them (not recorded which). The chain employs TRBV3-1 and TRBJ2-7; 9 nucleotides align to TRBD1. The CDR3 region has the DNA TGTGCCAGCAGCCAATCGGGACAGGGCCACGAGCAGTACTTC. This codes for CASSQSGQGHEQYF.